The rows below give T cell receptor beta chains drawn from one sample of a study of T cell changes during pregnancy in multiple sclerosis. Libraries were prepared by immunoSEQ multiplex PCR; TCRdb keeps only in-frame clonotypes and omits some of them. The repertoire holds tens of thousands of clones, with around 94% as singletons. Sequenced material: peripheral blood. These TCRs come from a female donor with multiple sclerosis, enrolled in a pregnancy study. Both conserved end residues are part of each CDR3. D genes are given only for firm matches. Clone size is not always given. Where it is, it says once, few, many or a class for expanded clones.

D gene	J gene	V gene	clone size	CDR3 DNA	CDR3 protein
TRBD2	TRBJ2-3	TRBV5-6	-	TGTGCCAGCAGCTTTTTCCAGCGGGAGATTTCAGATACGCAGTATTTT	CASSFFQREISDTQYF
-	TRBJ2-1	TRBV2	once	TGTGCCACCCGGCGGATGGGGCCCTACAATGAGCAGTTCTTC	CATRRMGPYNEQFF
-	TRBJ2-3	TRBV2	-	TGTGCCAGCAGTGAGTGGTTTGCTCCTAGCACAGATACGCAGTATTTT	CASSEWFAPSTDTQYF
-	TRBJ2-5	TRBV25-1	-	TGTGCCAGCAGTGAAGTAGGAAGTAATTGGCCGCAGTACTTC	CASSEVGSNWPQYF
-	TRBJ1-1	TRBV21-1	-	TGTGCCAGCAGCAAAGTGGGCAGGGAGGGGGCTGAAGCTTTCTTT	CASSKVGREGAEAFF
TRBD1	TRBJ2-6	TRBV27	-	TGTGCCAGCAGGACAGGGGGCGCAAATGGGGCCAACGTCCTGACTTTC	CASRTGGANGANVLTF
-	TRBJ2-1	TRBV4-1	-	TGCGCCAGCAGCCCGTTTGACTTGGGAAATGAGCAGTTCTTC	CASSPFDLGNEQFF
TRBD2	TRBJ2-1	TRBV6-1	-	TGTGCCATCGGGACTAGCGGTTACAATGAGCAGTTCTTC	CAIGTSGYNEQFF
-	TRBJ2-5	TRBV5-1	once	TGCGCCAGCAGCTTGTCCACTCTCAACCAAGAGACCCAGTACTTC	CASSLSTLNQETQYF
-	TRBJ2-6	TRBV6-1	-	TGTGCCAGCAGATCAGGGTCCGGGGCCAACGTCCTGACTTTC	CASRSGSGANVLTF
-	TRBJ1-1	TRBV30	-	TGTGCCCCGGAAAGGTGGAACACTGAAGCTTTCTTT	CAPERWNTEAFF
TRBD2	TRBJ2-7	TRBV19	-	TGTGCCAGTAGTATGAATAGCGGGAGCCCCTACGAGCAGTACTTC	CASSMNSGSPYEQYF
TRBD2	TRBJ2-1	TRBV7-2	once	TGTGCCAGCAGCTTGGTGGGCGGGAGGAGTATTAGTGAGCAGTTCTTC	CASSLVGGRSISEQFF
TRBD1	TRBJ2-1	TRBV9	once	TGTGCCAGCAGCGGAACAGGGGGCGATGAGCAGTTCTTC	CASSGTGGDEQFF
-	TRBJ1-2	TRBV6-8	-	TGTGCCAGCTTCGGCAGGGCTATCGGCTACACCTTC	CASFGRAIGYTF
-	TRBJ2-5	TRBV5-4	-	TGTGCCAGCAGCGATCGAGCGGAGACCCAGTACTTC	CASSDRAETQYF
-	TRBJ1-2	TRBV7-9	-	TGTGCCAGCAGCTGGGGGACGGTCTATGGCTACACCTTC	CASSWGTVYGYTF
TRBD2	TRBJ2-3	TRBV5-1	-	TGCGCCAGCAGCTTTAGCGGGGGGGCAACAGATACGCAGTATTTT	CASSFSGGATDTQYF
-	TRBJ2-1	TRBV5-4	-	TGTGCCAGCAGCTCGGCAAAGCTGCCCCACAATGAGCAGTTCTTC	CASSSAKLPHNEQFF
-	TRBJ2-7	TRBV6-5	-	TGTGCCAGCCTGTCTTGGGGGAGAGCCTACGAGCAGTACTTC	CASLSWGRAYEQYF
TRBD1	TRBJ1-1	TRBV30	-	TGTGCCTGGTCTAAAGGACAGGGAGGGACTGAAGCTTTCTTT	CAWSKGQGGTEAFF
-	TRBJ2-1	TRBV11-3	-	TGTGCCAGCAGCTTAGCGGGAGAGTACAATGAGCAGTTCTTC	CASSLAGEYNEQFF
-	TRBJ1-4	TRBV19	-	TGTGCCAGTTCTCCCCAGGGGAGGGAAAAACTGTTTTTT	CASSPQGREKLFF
TRBD1	TRBJ1-5	TRBV18	-	TGTGCCAGCTCACTTGACAGGGAAAGGGGCAATCAGCCCCAGCATTTT	CASSLDRERGNQPQHF
-	TRBJ1-1	TRBV5-1	-	TGCGCCAGCAGCTTTGCGACAGCTAACACTGAAGCTTTCTTT	CASSFATANTEAFF
-	TRBJ1-2	TRBV11-2	-	TGTGCCAGCAGCTTAGACAGGGAAGATGGCTACACCTTC	CASSLDREDGYTF
-	TRBJ2-1	TRBV2	-	TGTGCCAGCACAGGCAGCATAACCTACAATGAGCAGTTCTTC	CASTGSITYNEQFF
TRBD1	TRBJ2-1	TRBV19	-	TGTGCCAGTAGTATCGGACAGGGGGTCGGAGATGAGCAGTTCTTC	CASSIGQGVGDEQFF
-	TRBJ2-4	TRBV29-1	-	TGCAGCGTCATGACAGGCGGTACAAACATTCAGTACTTC	CSVMTGGTNIQYF
-	TRBJ2-7	TRBV7-3	-	TGTGCCAGCAGCTTAGGACCGCTCTCCTACGAGCAGTACTTC	CASSLGPLSYEQYF
-	TRBJ1-1	TRBV5-1	-	TGCGCCAGCAGCTTGGTTCCGGGGGAGGGGGAAGCTTTCTTT	CASSLVPGEGEAFF
-	TRBJ1-1	TRBV4-2	-	TGTGCCAGCAGCCAAGATCCTTCCGAAACATCGAACACTGAAGCTTTCTTT	CASSQDPSETSNTEAFF
TRBD2	TRBJ2-7	TRBV4-3	-	TGCGCCAGCAGCCAAGGGACTAGCGGCTACTACGAGCAGTACTTC	CASSQGTSGYYEQYF
-	TRBJ2-7	TRBV2	-	TGTGCCAGCAGTGAACATGGGCTACGCAACTACGAGCAGTACTTC	CASSEHGLRNYEQYF
TRBD2	TRBJ2-2	TRBV7-6	-	TGTGCCAGCAGCCCAACTAGCGGGAGTGTTGTCGGGGAGCTGTTTTTT	CASSPTSGSVVGELFF
-	TRBJ1-3	TRBV7-9	-	TGTGCCAGCAGCCAGGAGGGACGGCTCTCTGGAAACACCATATATTTT	CASSQEGRLSGNTIYF
TRBD2	TRBJ2-1	TRBV27	-	TGTGCCAGCAGTCCGAGAGCGTCTGGGCTAGCGGGAAATACGCGGTTCTTC	CASSPRASGLAGNTRFF
TRBD1	TRBJ1-2	TRBV19	-	TGTGCCAGTTACAGGGGGCCTGGCTATGGCTACACCTTC	CASYRGPGYGYTF
-	TRBJ2-1	TRBV27	-	TGTGCCAGCAGTCACTCAGGGGCCAGGGCGTCCTACAATGAGCAGTTCTTC	CASSHSGARASYNEQFF
TRBD1	TRBJ2-3	TRBV28	-	TGTGCCAGCAGTTTACAGGGGGCGGGAGATACGCAGTATTTT	CASSLQGAGDTQYF
-	TRBJ1-2	TRBV6-1	-	TGTGCCAGCAGTGAAGCGGTTGAGGGGGTGGATGGCTACACCTTC	CASSEAVEGVDGYTF
-	TRBJ1-4	TRBV6-1	-	TGTGCCAGCAGTGAATACTCGCCAGGGGCCCTTAATGAAAAACTGTTTTTT	CASSEYSPGALNEKLFF
TRBD2	TRBJ2-1	TRBV14	-	TGTGCCAGCAGCCCTAGCGGGAGTAGCAATGAGCAGTTCTTC	CASSPSGSSNEQFF
-	TRBJ2-7	TRBV20-1	once	TGCAGTGCCCAACCGCACGAGCAGTACTTC	CSAQPHEQYF
TRBD2	TRBJ2-1	TRBV5-1	once	TGCGCCAGCAGCTTGACGGGACTAGAAGGCAATGAGCAGTTCTTC	CASSLTGLEGNEQFF